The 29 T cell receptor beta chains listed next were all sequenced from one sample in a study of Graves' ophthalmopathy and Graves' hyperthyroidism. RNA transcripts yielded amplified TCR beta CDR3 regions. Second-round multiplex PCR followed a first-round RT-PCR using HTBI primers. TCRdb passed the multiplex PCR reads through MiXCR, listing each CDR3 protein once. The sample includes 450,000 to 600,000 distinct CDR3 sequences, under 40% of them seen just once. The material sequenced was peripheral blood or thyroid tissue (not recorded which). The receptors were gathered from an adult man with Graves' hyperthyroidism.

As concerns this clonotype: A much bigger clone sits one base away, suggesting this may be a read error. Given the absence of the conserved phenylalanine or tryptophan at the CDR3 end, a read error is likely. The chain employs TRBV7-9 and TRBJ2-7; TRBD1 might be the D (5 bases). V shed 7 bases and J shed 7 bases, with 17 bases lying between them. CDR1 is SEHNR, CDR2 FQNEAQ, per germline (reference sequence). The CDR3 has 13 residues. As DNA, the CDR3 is TGTGCCAGCAAGACGGGCCGACAGAAGGAGCAGTACCTC. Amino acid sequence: CASKTGRQKEQYL.

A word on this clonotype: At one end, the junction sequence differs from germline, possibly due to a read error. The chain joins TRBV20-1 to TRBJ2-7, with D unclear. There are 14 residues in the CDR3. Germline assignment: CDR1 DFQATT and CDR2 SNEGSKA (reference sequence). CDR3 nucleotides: TGCAGTGCTAGAGTTGGCGAGAGCTCCTACGAGCGGTACTTC. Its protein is CSARVGESSYERYF.

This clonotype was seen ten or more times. The CDR3 DNA sequence: TGTGCCAGCAGCCAAGGGGCCGGATCCTACGAGCAGTACTTC. Amino acids: CASSQGAGSYEQYF. The chain uses TRBV4-2 and TRBJ2-7; D unresolved. The germline V and J ends were trimmed by 1 base and 1 base, with 8 bases remaining between them. Germline V gene lookup returns CDR1 LGHNA and CDR2 YNFKEQ. This CDR3 is 14 amino acids long.

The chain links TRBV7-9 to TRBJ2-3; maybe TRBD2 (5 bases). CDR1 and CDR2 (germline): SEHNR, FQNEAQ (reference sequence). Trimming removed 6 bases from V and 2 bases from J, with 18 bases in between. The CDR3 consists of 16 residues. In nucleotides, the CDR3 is TGTGCCAGCAGGTCAGCCCCTACACGGGACACAGATACGCAGTATTTT. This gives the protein CASRSAPTRDTDTQYF.

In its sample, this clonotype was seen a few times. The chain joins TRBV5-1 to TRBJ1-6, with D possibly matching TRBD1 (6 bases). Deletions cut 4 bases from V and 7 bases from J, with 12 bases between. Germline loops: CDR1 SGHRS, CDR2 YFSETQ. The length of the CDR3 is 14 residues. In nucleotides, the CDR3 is TGCGCCAGCAGCGAGGGGGACGGAAATTCACCCCTCCACTTT. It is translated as CASSEGDGNSPLHF.

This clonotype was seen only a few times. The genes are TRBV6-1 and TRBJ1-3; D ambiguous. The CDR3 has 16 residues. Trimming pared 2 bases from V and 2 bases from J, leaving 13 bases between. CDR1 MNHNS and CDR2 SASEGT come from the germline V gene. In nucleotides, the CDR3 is TGTGCCAGCAGTGAACTTCGGACCCCGGCTGGAAACACCATATATTTT. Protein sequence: CASSELRTPAGNTIYF.

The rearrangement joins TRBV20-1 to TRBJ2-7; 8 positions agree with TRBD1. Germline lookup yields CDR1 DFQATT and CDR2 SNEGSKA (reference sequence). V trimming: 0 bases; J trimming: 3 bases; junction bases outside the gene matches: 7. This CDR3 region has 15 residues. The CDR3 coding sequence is TGCAGTGCTAGAGATTACCTGACAGGGGACTACGAGCAGTACTTC. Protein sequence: CSARDYLTGDYEQYF.

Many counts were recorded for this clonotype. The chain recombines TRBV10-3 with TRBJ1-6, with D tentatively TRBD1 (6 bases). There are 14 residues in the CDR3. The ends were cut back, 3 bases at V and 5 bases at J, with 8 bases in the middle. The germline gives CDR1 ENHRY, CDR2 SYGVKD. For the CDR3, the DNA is TGTGCCATCAGTGAAGGACAGAATAATTCACCCCTCCACTTT. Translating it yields CAISEGQNNSPLHF.

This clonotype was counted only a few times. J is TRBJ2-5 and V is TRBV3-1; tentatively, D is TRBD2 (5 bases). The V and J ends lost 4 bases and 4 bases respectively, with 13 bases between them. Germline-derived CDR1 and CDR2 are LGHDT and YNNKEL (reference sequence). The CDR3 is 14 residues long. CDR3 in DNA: TGTGCCAGCAGCCTAGAGGGATTTTTAGAGACCCAGTACTTC. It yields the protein CASSLEGFLETQYF.

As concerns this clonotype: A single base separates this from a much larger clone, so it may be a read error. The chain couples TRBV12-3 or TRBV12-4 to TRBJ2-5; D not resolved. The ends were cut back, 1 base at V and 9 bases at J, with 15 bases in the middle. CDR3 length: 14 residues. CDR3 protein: CASSLEGGPKAQYF. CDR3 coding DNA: TGTGCCAGCAGTTTAGAAGGCGGCCCCAAGGCCCAGTACTTC.

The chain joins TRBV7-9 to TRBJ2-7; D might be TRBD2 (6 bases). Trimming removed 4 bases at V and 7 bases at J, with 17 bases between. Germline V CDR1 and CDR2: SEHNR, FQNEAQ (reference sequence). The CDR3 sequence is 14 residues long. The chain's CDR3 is CASSSWEADNEQYF. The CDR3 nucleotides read TGTGCCAGCAGCTCTTGGGAGGCCGACAATGAGCAGTACTTC.

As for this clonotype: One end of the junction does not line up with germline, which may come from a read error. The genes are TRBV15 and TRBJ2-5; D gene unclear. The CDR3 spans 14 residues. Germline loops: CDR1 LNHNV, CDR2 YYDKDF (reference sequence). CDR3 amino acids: CAASSVQAQETQYF. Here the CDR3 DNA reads TGTGCCGCCAGCAGTGTGCAGGCCCAAGAGACCCAGTACTTC. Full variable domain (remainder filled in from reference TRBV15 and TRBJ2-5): DAMVIQNPRYQVTQFGKPVTLSCSQTLNHNVMYWYQQKSSQAPKLLFHYYDKDFNNEADTPDNFQSRRPNTSFCFLDIRSPGLGDTAMYLCAASSVQAQETQYFGPGTRLLVL.

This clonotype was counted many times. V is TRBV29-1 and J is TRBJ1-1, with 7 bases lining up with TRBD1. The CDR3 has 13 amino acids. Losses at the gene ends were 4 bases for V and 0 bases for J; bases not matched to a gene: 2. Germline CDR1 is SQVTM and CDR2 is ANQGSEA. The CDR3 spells CSVVGTVNTEAFF. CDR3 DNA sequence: TGCAGCGTTGTGGGGACAGTGAACACTGAAGCTTTCTTT.

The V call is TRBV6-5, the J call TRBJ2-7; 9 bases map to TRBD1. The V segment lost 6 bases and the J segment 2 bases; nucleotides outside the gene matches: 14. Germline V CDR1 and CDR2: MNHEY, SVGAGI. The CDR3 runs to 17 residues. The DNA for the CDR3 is TGTGCCAGCAGCTACCTTTTGGGACAGGGCCCTACCTACGAGCAGTACTTC. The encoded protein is CASSYLLGQGPTYEQYF.

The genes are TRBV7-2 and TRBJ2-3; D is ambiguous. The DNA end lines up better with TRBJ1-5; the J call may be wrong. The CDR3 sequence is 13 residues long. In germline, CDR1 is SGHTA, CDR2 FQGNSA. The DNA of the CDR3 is TGTGCCAGCAGCTCAACATTCCAGGATACGCAGCATTTT. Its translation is CASSSTFQDTQHF.

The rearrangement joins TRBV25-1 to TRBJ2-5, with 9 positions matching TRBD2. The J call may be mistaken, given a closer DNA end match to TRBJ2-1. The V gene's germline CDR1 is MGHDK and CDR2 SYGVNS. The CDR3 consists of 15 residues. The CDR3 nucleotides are TGTGCCAGCAGTCACCTCGCGGGAGGGGGCGGTGAGCAGTTCTTC. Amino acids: CASSHLAGGGGEQFF.

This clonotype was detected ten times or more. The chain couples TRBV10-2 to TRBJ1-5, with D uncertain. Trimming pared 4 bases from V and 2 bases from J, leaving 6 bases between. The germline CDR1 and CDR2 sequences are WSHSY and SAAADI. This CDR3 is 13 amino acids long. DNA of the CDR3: TGCGCCAGCAGTGGTAGGGGCAATCAGCCCCAGCATTTT. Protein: CASSGRGNQPQHF.

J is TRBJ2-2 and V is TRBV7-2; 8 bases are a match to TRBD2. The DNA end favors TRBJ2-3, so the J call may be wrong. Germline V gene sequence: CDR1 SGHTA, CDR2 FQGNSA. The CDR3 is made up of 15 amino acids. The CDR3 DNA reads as TGTGCCAGCAGTTACGGGGCGGGGGGATCGGATACGCAGTATTTT. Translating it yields CASSYGAGGSDTQYF.

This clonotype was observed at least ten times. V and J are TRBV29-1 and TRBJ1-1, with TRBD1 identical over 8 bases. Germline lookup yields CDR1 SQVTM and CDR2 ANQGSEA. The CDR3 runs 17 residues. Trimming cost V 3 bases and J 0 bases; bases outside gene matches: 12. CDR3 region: CSVDGRGTGVMNTEAFF. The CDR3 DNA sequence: TGCAGCGTTGATGGTAGAGGGACAGGAGTTATGAACACTGAAGCTTTCTTT. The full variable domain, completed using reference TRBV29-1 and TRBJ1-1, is SAVISQKPSRDICQRGTSLTIQCQVDSQVTMMFWYRQQPGQSLTLIATANQGSEATYESGFVIDKFPISRPNLTFSTLTVSNMSPEDSSIYLCSVDGRGTGVMNTEAFFGQGTRLTVV.

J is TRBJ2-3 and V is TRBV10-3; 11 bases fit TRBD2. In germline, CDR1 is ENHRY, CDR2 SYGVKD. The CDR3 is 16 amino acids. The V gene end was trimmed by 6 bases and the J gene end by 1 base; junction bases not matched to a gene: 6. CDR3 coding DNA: TGTGCCATCAGCCCGGGACTAGCGGAGGGCACAGATACGCAGTATTTT. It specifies CAISPGLAEGTDTQYF.

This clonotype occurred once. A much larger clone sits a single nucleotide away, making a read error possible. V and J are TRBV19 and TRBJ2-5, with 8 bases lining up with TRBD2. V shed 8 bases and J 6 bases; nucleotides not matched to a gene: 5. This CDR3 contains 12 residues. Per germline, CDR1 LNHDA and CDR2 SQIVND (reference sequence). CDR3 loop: CASRGGRKTQYF. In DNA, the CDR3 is TGTGCCAGTCGGGGGGGCCGGAAGACCCAGTACTTC.

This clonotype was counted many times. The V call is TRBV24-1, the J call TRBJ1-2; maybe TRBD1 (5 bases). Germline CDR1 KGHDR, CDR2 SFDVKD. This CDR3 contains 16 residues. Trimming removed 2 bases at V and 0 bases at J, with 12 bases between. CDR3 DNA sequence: TGTGCCACCAGTGATTCGACAGTCCAATCTAACTATGGCTACACCTTC. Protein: CATSDSTVQSNYGYTF.

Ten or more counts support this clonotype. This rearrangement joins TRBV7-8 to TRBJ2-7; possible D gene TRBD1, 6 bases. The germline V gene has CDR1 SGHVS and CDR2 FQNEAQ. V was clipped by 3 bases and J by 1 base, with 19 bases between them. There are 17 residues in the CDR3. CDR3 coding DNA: TGTGCCAGCAGCTTGGGGTTTGGGGGCGTAGGATCCTACGAGCAGTACTTC. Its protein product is CASSLGFGGVGSYEQYF.

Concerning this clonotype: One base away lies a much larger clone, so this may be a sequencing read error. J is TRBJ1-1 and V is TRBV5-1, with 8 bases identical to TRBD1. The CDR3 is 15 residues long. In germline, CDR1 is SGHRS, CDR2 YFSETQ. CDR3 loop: CAGSYVDRGGTEAFF. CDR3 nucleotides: TGCGCCGGCAGCTATGTTGACAGGGGCGGCACTGAAGCTTTCTTT.

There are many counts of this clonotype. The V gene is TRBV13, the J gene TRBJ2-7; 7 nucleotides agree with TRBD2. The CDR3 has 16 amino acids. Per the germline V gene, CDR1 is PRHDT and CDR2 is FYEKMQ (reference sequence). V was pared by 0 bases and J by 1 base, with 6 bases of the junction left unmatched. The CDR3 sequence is CASSLGMGLQSYEQYF. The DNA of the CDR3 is TGTGCCAGCAGCTTAGGCATGGGACTACAGTCCTACGAGCAGTACTTC.

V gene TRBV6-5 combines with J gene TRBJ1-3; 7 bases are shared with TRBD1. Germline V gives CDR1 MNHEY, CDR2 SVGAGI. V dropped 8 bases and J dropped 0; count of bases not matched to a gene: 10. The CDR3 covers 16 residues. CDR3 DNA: TGTGCCAGCGCACAAGGGACAGCCCACTCTGGAAACACCATATATTTT. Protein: CASAQGTAHSGNTIYF.

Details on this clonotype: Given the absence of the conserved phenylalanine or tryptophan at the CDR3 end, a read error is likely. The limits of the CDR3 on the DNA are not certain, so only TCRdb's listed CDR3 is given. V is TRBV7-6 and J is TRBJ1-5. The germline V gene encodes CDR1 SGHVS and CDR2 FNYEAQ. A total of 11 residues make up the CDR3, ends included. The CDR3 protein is CASSLNSGLAL.

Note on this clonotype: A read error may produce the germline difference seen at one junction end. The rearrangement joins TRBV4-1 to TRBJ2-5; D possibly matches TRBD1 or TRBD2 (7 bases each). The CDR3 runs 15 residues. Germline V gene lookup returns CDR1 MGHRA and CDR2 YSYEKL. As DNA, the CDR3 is TGTGCCAGCAGCCAAGCAGGGGGGGGCAATCAGCCCCAGTACTTC. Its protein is CASSQAGGGNQPQYF.

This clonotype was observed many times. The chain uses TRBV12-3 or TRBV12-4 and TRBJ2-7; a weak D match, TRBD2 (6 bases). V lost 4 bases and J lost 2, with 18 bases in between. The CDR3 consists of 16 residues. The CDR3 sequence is CASSSAGRSLTYEQYF. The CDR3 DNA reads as TGTGCCAGCAGTTCAGCAGGGAGGTCCCTCACCTACGAGCAGTACTTC.